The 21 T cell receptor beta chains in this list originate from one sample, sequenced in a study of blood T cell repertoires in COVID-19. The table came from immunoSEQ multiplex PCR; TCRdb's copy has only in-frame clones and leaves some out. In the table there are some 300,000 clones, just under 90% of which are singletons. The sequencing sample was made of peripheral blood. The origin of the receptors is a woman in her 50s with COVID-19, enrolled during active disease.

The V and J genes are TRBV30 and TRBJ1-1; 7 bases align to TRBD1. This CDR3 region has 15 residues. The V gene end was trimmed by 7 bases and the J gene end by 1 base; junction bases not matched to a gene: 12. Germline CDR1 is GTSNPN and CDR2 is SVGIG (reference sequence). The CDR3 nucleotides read TGTGCCTCCTCGTCAGGGGGGTTCGGGAACACTGAAGCTTTCTTT. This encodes CASSSGGFGNTEAFF.

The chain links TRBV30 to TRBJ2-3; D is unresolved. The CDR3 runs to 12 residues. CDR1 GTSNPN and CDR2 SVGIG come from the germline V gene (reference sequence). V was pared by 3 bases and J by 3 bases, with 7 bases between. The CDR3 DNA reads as TGTGCCTGGAGGGCAGTAACAGATACGCAGTATTTT. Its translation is CAWRAVTDTQYF.

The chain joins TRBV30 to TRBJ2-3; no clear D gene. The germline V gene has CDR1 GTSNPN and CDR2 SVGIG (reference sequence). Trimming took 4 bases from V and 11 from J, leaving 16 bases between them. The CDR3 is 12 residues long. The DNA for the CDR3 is TGTGCCTGGAATAATGAAGACTTCGAGCAGTATTTT. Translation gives CAWNNEDFEQYF.

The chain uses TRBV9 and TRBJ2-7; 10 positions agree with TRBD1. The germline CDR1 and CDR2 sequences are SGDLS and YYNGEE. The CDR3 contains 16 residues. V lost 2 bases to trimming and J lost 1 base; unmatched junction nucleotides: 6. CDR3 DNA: TGTGCCAGCAGCGTCGACCCGGGACAGGGGTCCTACGAGCAGTACTTC. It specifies CASSVDPGQGSYEQYF.

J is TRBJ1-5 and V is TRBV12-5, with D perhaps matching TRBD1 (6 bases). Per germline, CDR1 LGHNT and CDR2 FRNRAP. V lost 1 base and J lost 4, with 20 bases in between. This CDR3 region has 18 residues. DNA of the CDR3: TGTGCTAGTGGTTTGGGTGGGTTGGCGGACAGCACTAATCAGCCCCAGCATTTT. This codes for CASGLGGLADSTNQPQHF. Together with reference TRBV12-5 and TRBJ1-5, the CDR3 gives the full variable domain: DARVTQTPRHKVTEMGQEVTMRCQPILGHNTVFWYRQTMMQGLELLAYFRNRAPLDDSGMPKDRFSAEMPDATLATLKIQPSEPRDSAVYFCASGLGGLADSTNQPQHFGDGTRLSIL.

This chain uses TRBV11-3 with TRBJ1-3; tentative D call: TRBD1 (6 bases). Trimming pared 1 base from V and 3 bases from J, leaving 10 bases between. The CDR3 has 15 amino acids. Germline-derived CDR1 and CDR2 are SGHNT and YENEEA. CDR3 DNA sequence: TGTGCCAGCAGCTTAGGTTCGACAGGTGGAAACACCATATATTTT. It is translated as CASSLGSTGGNTIYF. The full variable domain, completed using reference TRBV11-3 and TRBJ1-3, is EAGVVQSPRYKIIEKKQPVAFWCNPISGHNTLYWYLQNLGQGPELLIRYENEEAVDDSQLPKDRFSAERLKGVDSTLKIQPAELGDSAVYLCASSLGSTGGNTIYFGEGSWLTVV.

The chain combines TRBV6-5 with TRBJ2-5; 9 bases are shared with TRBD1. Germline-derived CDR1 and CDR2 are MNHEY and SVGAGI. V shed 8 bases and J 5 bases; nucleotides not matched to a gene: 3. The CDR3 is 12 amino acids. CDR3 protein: CASRDREETQYF. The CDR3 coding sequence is TGTGCCAGCCGGGACAGGGAGGAGACCCAGTACTTC.

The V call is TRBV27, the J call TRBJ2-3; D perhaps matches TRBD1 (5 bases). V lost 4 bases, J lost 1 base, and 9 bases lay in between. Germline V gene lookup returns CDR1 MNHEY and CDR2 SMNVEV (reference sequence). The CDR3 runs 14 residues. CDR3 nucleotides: TGTGCCAGCAGTTCCTTGGGGCGCACAGATACGCAGTATTTT. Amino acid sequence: CASSSLGRTDTQYF.

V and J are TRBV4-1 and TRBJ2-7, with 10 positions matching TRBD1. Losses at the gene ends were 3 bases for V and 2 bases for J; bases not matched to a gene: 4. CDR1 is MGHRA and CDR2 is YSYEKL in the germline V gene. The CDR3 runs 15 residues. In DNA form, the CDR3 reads TGCGCCAGCAGCCACCCGGGACAGGGGCCCTACGAGCAGTACTTC. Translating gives CASSHPGQGPYEQYF.

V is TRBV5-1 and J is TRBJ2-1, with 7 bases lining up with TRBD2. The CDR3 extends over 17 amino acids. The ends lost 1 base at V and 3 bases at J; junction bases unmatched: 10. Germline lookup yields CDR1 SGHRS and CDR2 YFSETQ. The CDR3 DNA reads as TGCGCCAGCAGCTTGAATGTACTAGCGTTCGACTACAATGAGCAGTTCTTC. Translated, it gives CASSLNVLAFDYNEQFF.

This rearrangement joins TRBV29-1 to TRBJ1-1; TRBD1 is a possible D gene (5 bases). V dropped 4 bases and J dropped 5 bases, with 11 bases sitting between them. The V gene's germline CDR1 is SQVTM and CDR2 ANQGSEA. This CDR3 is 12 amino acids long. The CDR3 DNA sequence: TGCAGCGTTGTATCAGGGAGGACTGAAGCTTTCTTT. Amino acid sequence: CSVVSGRTEAFF.

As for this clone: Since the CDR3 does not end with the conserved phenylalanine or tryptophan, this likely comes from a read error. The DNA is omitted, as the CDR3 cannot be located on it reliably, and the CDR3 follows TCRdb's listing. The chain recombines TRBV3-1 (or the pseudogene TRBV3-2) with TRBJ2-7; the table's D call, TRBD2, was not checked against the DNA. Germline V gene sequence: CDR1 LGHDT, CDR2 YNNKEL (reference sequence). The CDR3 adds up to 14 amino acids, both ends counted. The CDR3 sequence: CASSQVSASGTLNI.

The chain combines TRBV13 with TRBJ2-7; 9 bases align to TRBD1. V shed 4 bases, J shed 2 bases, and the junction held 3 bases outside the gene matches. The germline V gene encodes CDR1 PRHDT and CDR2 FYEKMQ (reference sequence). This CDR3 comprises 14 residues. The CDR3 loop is CASSSDRGTYEQYF. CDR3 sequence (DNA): TGTGCCAGCAGCTCGGACAGGGGAACCTACGAGCAGTACTTC.

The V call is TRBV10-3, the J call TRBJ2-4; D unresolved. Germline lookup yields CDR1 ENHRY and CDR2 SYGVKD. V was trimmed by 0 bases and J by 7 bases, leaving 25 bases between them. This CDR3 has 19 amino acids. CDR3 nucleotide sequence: TGTGCCATCAGTGAGTCGCCCGCGGTGGCAATACCCTTCGGCAACATTCAGTACTTC. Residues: CAISESPAVAIPFGNIQYF.

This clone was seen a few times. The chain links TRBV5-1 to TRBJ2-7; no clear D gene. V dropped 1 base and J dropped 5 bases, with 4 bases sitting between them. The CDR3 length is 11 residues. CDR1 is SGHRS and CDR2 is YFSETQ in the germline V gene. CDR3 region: CASSLLDEQYF. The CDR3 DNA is TGCGCCAGCAGCTTGCTCGACGAGCAGTACTTC.

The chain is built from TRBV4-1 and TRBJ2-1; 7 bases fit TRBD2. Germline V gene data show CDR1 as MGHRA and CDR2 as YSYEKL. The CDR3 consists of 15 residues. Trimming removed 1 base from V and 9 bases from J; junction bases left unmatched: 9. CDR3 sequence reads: CASSQVSTSYSEQFF. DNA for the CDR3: TGCGCCAGCAGCCAAGTCTCGACTAGCTATAGTGAGCAGTTCTTC.

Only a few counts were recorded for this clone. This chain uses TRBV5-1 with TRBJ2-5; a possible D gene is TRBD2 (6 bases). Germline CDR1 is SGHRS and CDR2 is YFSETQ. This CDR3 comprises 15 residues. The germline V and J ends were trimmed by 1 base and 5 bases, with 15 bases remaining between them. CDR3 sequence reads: CASSLSYGGIETQYF. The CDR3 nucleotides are TGCGCCAGCAGCTTGTCTTATGGCGGGATTGAGACCCAGTACTTC.

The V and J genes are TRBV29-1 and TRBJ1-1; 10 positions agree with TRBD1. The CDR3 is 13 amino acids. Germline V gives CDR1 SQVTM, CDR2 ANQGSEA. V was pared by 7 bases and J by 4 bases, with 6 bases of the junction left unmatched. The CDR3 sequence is CSARQGARTEAFF. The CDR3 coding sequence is TGCAGCGCTAGACAGGGGGCGCGCACTGAAGCTTTCTTT. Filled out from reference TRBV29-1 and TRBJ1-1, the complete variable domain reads SAVISQKPSRDICQRGTSLTIQCQVDSQVTMMFWYRQQPGQSLTLIATANQGSEATYESGFVIDKFPISRPNLTFSTLTVSNMSPEDSSIYLCSARQGARTEAFFGQGTRLTVV.

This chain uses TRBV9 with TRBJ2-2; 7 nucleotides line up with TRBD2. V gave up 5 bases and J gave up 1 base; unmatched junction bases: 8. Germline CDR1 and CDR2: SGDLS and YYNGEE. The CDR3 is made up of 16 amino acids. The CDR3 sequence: CASRIDPSGNTGELFF. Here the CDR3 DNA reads TGTGCCAGCAGAATCGACCCTAGCGGGAACACCGGGGAGCTGTTTTTT.

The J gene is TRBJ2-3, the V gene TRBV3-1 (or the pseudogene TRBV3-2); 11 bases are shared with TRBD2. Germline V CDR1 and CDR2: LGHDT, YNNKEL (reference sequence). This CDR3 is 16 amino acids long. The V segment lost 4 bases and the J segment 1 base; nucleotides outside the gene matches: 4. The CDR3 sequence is CASSPLAGGGTDTQYF. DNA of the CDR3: TGTGCCAGCAGCCCTTTAGCGGGAGGGGGCACAGATACGCAGTATTTT.

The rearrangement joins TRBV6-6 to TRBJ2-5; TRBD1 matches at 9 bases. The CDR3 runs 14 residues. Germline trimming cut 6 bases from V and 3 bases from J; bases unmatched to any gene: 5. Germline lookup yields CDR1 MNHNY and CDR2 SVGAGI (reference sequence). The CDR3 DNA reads TGTGCCAGCAGACGCGGACAGGGGAAAGAGACCCAGTACTTC. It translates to CASRRGQGKETQYF.